This TCR beta chain was observed in a study of blood T cell repertoires in COVID-19. Study background: Material from acute and convalescent COVID-19 was sourced from the United States, Italy and Spain. From T cells, B-cell-depleted T cells, or PBMCs came the material, which was cDNA or gDNA.

Germline CDR1 is SGHNT and CDR2 is YYREEE (reference sequence). Unmatched junction bases numbered 13, after V lost 0 bases and J lost 7 bases. CDR3 length equals 17 residues. Original methodology: Estimation of nucleated cell counts relied on the amplification of reference gene primers. Only in-frame clones appear in the TCRdb table, and some are missing; sequencing was by immunoSEQ multiplex PCR. From that table come the V and J calls and clone size; the DNA was used to work out D and trimming. The data contain about 180,000 clones, approximately 83% of them singletons. This receptor was taken from a human donor in a cohort sampled during active COVID-19. Sequenced sample: peripheral blood. V usage is TRBV5-4 and J usage is TRBJ2-7; 10 nucleotides line up with TRBD2. The CDR3 reads CASSLAVSGRSRDEQYF. CDR3 nucleotide sequence: TGTGCCAGCAGCTTGGCTGTTAGCGGGAGGTCGAGGGATGAGCAGTACTTC.